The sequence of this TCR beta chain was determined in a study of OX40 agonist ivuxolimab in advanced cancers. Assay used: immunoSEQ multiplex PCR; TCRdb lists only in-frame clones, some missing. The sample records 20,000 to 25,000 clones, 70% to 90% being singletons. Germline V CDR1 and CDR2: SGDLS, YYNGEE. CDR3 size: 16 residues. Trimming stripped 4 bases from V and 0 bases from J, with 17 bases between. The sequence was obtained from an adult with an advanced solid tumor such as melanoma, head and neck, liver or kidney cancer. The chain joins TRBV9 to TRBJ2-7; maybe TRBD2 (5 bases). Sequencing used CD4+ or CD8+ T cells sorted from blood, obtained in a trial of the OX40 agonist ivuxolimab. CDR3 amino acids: CASSLHPLTSSYEQYF. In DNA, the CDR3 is TGTGCCAGCAGCCTTCACCCCCTAACTAGCTCCTACGAGCAGTACTTC. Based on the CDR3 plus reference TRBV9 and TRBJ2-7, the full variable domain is DSGVTQTPKHLITATGQRVTLRCSPRSGDLSVYWYQQSLDQGLQFLIQYYNGEERAKGNILERFSAQQFPDLHSELNLSSLELGDSALYFCASSLHPLTSSYEQYFGPGTRLTVT.